This record covers a single T cell receptor beta chain. Its antigen is currently unknown. This sample stems from a study of OX40 agonist ivuxolimab in advanced cancers. Across the whole study: Every 2 weeks, patients received ivuxolimab intravenously, dosed at 0.01 to 10 mg/kg. Subjects had a mean age of roughly 60 years, with a range of roughly 20 to 79; around 80% were male. Eligibility admitted prior anti-PD-1, anti-PD-L1 or anti-CTLA-4 therapy; around 42% had some.

Overall study findings and caveats: Blood T cells, both CD4+ and CD8+, expanded clonally by week 6 at 0.1 to 3.0 mg/kg.

The V and J ends lost 2 bases and 5 bases respectively, with 16 bases between them. CDR1 is MGHRA and CDR2 is YSYEKL in the germline V gene. The CDR3 totals 17 residues. Sequencing was performed with immunoSEQ multiplex PCR; in TCRdb, only in-frame clones are kept and a portion is missing. The sample includes fewer than 100,000 clones, about four fifths of them seen just once. The rearrangement uses TRBV4-1 and TRBJ1-6, with D uncertain. The sequences come from CD4+ or CD8+ T cells sorted from blood, collected in a trial of the OX40 agonist ivuxolimab. This receptor was identified in an adult with an advanced solid tumor such as melanoma, head and neck, liver or kidney cancer. CDR3 amino acids: CASSQHPRLSDNSPLHF. The CDR3, as DNA: TGCGCCAGCAGCCAACACCCACGTCTTTCGGATAATTCACCCCTCCACTTT.